The 5 T cell receptor beta chains below were found in one sample sequenced in a study of beta chain features in type 1 diabetes (dated by TCRdb to between 2018 and 2020). Receptors were amplified or captured by the immunoSEQ multiplex PCR assay. All of the isolated RNA was reverse transcribed with the High Capacity cDNA Reverse Transcription Kit, so expressed TCRB transcripts were sequenced. Held by TCRdb, this immuneACCESS table contains in-frame sequences only and omits some clones. Under half of the omission traces to an unresolved V gene where checked; the cause of the rest is unknown. The sample profile shows about 350,000 clones; 15% to 20% of them were found once. The top ten clones comprise approximately 0.043% of the sample. The sequencing input was naive CD4+ T cells from blood. This specimen's cell subset or site label, interpreted: true naive CD4+ T cells. These receptors came from a woman younger than 35 in good health.

The V and J genes are TRBV7-9 and TRBJ1-1; D is possibly TRBD1 (5 bases). CDR3 size: 14 residues. Germline assignment: CDR1 SEHNR and CDR2 FQNEAQ (reference sequence). The V and J ends lost 0 bases and 4 bases respectively, with 9 bases between them. The CDR3 here is CASSLAGLSTEAFF. The CDR3 region has the DNA TGTGCCAGCAGCTTAGCGGGACTGAGCACTGAAGCTTTCTTT.

This chain links TRBV7-9 with TRBJ1-5, with 9 bases fitting TRBD1. This CDR3 contains 18 residues. From germline, CDR1 is SEHNR and CDR2 FQNEAQ (reference sequence). J was trimmed by 9 bases and V by 2 bases; bases with no gene match: 17. The CDR3 DNA reads TGTGCCAGCAGCTTATTTTCCCCCTCACAGGGGGCTGAGTGGCCCCAGCATTTT. Its protein is CASSLFSPSQGAEWPQHF.

V gene TRBV7-3 combines with J gene TRBJ2-5; TRBD2 matches 13 bases. The CDR3 is made up of 16 amino acids. Germline V gene lookup returns CDR1 SGHTA and CDR2 FQGTGA. V lost 5 bases to trimming and J lost 4 bases; unmatched junction nucleotides: 7. The CDR3 spells CASSPSGLAGRETQYF. The CDR3 coding sequence is TGTGCCAGCAGCCCCTCGGGACTAGCGGGGAGAGAGACCCAGTACTTC.

The V call is TRBV18, the J call TRBJ2-3, with no clear D. CDR3 length: 17 residues. The ends were cut back, 0 bases at V and 0 bases at J, with 13 bases in the middle. Germline V CDR1 and CDR2: KGHSH, LQKENI. The CDR3 nucleotides are TGTGCCAGCTCACCACCGGCCTGGTCAGATAGCACAGATACGCAGTATTTT. This gives the protein CASSPPAWSDSTDTQYF. The full variable domain, in which reference TRBV18 and TRBJ2-3 provide the parts outside the CDR3, is NAGVMQNPRHLVRRRGQEARLRCSPMKGHSHVYWYRQLPEEGLKFMVYLQKENIIDESGMPKERFSAEFPKEGPSILRIQQVVRGDSAAYFCASSPPAWSDSTDTQYFGPGTRLTVL.

As DNA, the CDR3 is TGCGCCAGCAGCTTGGGGCAACTGTCAGGGAAGAATGAAAAACTGTTTTTT. It yields the protein CASSLGQLSGKNEKLFF. The chain uses TRBV5-1 and TRBJ1-4; weak D call: TRBD1 (5 bases). The CDR3 has 17 amino acids. CDR1 and CDR2 from the germline V gene are SGHRS and YFSETQ. V was shortened by 0 bases and J by 5 bases, with 17 bases between the two germline ends.